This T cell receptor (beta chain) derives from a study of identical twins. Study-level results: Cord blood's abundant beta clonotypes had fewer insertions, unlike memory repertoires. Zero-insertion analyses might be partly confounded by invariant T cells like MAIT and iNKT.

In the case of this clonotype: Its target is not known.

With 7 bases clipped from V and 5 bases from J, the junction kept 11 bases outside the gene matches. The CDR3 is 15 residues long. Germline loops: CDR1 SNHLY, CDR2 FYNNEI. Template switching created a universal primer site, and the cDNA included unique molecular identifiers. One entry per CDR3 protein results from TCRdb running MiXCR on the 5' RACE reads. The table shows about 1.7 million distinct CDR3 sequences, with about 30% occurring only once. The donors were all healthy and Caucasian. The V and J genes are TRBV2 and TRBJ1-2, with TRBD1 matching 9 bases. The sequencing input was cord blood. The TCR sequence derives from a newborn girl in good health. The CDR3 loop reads CASMRGQGLRYGYTF. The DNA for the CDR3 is TGTGCCAGCATGAGGGGACAGGGCCTTAGGTATGGCTACACCTTC.